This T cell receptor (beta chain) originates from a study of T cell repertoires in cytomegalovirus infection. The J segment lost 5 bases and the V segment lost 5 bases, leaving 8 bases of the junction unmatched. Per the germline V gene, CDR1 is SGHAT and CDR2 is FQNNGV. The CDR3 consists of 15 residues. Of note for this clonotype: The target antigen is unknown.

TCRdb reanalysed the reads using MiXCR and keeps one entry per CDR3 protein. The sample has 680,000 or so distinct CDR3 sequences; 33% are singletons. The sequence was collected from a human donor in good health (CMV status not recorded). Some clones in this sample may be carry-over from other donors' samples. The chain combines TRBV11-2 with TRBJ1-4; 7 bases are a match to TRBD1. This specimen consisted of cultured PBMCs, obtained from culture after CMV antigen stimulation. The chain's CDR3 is CASSVRAGGNEKLFF. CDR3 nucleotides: TGTGCCAGCAGCGTTAGGGCAGGGGGGAATGAAAAACTGTTTTTT.